These T cell receptor beta chains were read from a single sample in a study of shared clonotypes between healthy human individuals. Produced via immunoSEQ multiplex PCR; TCRdb's table is partial and in-frame only. The sample has hundreds of thousands of clones; 70% to 80% are singletons. The sample taken for sequencing was PBMCs. These receptors all stem from a woman aged 40 to 55 in good health. Some clones in this sample may be carry-over from other donors' samples. CDR3s include the opening cysteine and the closing phenylalanine or tryptophan. A D gene is named only where the DNA matches it firmly. The listing skips clone size in some rows; elsewhere it reads once, few, many or a size class.

d_gene,v_gene,j_gene,abundance,CDR3aa,CDR3nt
TRBD1,TRBV11-2,TRBJ2-7,NA,CASSRQGYEQYF,TGTGCCAGCAGCCGACAGGGCTACGAGCAGTATTTC
TRBD2,TRBV9,TRBJ2-1,NA,CASSPRGGINDQFF,TGTGCCAGCAGTCCTCGCGGGGGAATCAATGATCAGTTCTTC
TRBD1,TRBV5-6,TRBJ2-3,NA,CASSFGQGITDTQYF,TGTGCCAGCAGCTTCGGACAGGGGATCACAGATACGCAGTATTTT
NA,TRBV7-9,TRBJ2-3,NA,CASSLGQASTDTQYF,TGTGCCAGCAGCTTAGGGCAGGCTAGCACAGATACGCAGTATTTT
NA,TRBV7-8,TRBJ2-7,many,CASSLPLPQTVSYEQYF,TGTGCCAGCAGCTTACCCCTGCCGCAGACCGTGTCCTACGAGCAGTACTTC
NA,TRBV18,TRBJ1-2,NA,CASSPDRSGYTF,TGTGCCAGCTCACCCGACAGGAGCGGCTACACCTTC
TRBD2,TRBV7-2,TRBJ2-1,NA,CASSLTGTRGEQFF,TGTGCCAGCAGCTTAACCGGGACTAGGGGTGAGCAGTTCTTC
TRBD2,TRBV28,TRBJ2-3,NA,CASSRSGRESDTQYF,TGTGCCAGCAGTCGTAGCGGGAGGGAATCAGATACGCAGTATTTT
NA,TRBV7-6,TRBJ1-3,NA,CASSPRTLAGRGNTIYF,TGTGCCAGCAGCCCACGAACCCTGGCAGGGCGTGGAAACACCATATATTTT
TRBD1,TRBV7-9,TRBJ2-2,NA,CASSPLWTGDTGELFF,TGTGCCAGCAGCCCCCTTTGGACAGGGGACACCGGGGAGCTGTTTTTT
NA,TRBV6-1,TRBJ2-1,NA,CASSEIVLVINEQFF,TGTGCCAGCAGTGAAATCGTCCTAGTTATCAATGAGCAGTTCTTC
NA,TRBV7-9,TRBJ2-3,NA,CASSLALWGSTDTQYF,TGTGCCAGCAGCTTAGCGCTCTGGGGGAGCACAGATACGCAGTATTTT
TRBD2,TRBV7-3,TRBJ2-3,NA,CASSLAGGRTDTQYF,TGTGCCAGCAGCTTAGCGGGGGGCAGGACAGATACGCAGTATTTT
NA,TRBV5-4,TRBJ2-7,NA,CASSSSYPAHEQYF,TGTGCCAGCAGCTCGAGCTACCCCGCTCACGAGCAGTACTTC
NA,TRBV25-1,TRBJ2-5,NA,CATCPRTSPQETQYF,TGTGCCACATGCCCGCGGACTTCACCACAAGAGACCCAGTACTTC
NA,TRBV7-6,TRBJ1-2,NA,CASSLIGQGGGYTF,TGTGCCAGCAGCTTAATCGGGCAGGGTGGCGGCTACACCTTC
NA,TRBV18,TRBJ1-2,NA,CASSPGGTRSNYGYTF,TGTGCCAGCTCACCAGGGGGAACCCGCTCTAACTATGGCTACACCTTC
NA,TRBV19,TRBJ1-4,NA,CASMGDPTNEKLFF,TGTGCCAGTATGGGAGATCCAACTAATGAAAAACTGTTTTTT
NA,TRBV28,TRBJ1-4,NA,CASSPRPRDTGLFF,TGTGCCAGCAGTCCCCGACCTCGGGACACCGGACTGTTTTTT
TRBD1,TRBV28,TRBJ1-2,few,CASSPQDRGPVYGYTF,TGTGCCAGCAGTCCCCAAGACAGGGGGCCAGTCTATGGCTACACCTTC
NA,TRBV27,TRBJ2-1,few,CACGPSGTPRNEQFF,TGTGCCTGCGGACCTTCCGGGACCCCACGGAATGAGCAGTTCTTC
NA,TRBV7-9,TRBJ2-1,NA,CASSFGGPGGEQFF,TGTGCCAGCAGCTTCGGAGGCCCCGGAGGTGAGCAGTTCTTC
NA,TRBV21-1,TRBJ2-7,once,CASSKARRNYEQYF,TGTGCCAGCAGCAAGGCCCGACGGAATTACGAGCAGTACTTC
NA,TRBV19,TRBJ2-2,NA,CASSIPGNTGELFF,TGTGCCAGTAGTATCCCCGGGAACACCGGGGAGCTGTTTTTT
NA,TRBV10-3,TRBJ2-1,NA,CAISATGDGVQFF,TGTGCCATCAGTGCTACGGGAGATGGGGTGCAGTTCTTC
NA,TRBV25-1,TRBJ2-5,few,CASSGLGGRETQYF,TGTGCCAGCAGTGGCCTGGGGGGTAGGGAGACCCAGTACTTC
NA,TRBV2,TRBJ1-3,NA,CASSETISGNTIYF,TGTGCCAGCAGTGAGACAATCTCTGGAAACACCATATATTTT
TRBD1,TRBV7-2,TRBJ1-2,NA,CASLAQTGVNYGYTF,TGTGCCAGCCTAGCCCAGACAGGGGTTAACTATGGCTACACCTTC